A selection of T cell receptor beta chains follows, all from one sample in a study of shared clonotypes between healthy human individuals. Method: immunoSEQ multiplex PCR; TCRdb's copy keeps in-frame clones and lacks some. The table records around 2.1 million clones, 90% to 95% of them present only once. Sequenced sample: naive CD8+ T cells from PBMCs. Receptors were obtained from a man younger than 30 in good health. Some clones in this sample may be carry-over from other donors' samples. CDR3s include the opening cysteine and the closing phenylalanine or tryptophan. Each record gives: J gene, V gene, D gene, clone size, CDR3 protein, CDR3 DNA. The D gene is left open where the match is weak. Some rows mark clone size as missing; the rest say once, few, many or name a class of expanded clone.

>TRBJ2-7|TRBV4-3|.|.
CASSQISPSYEQYF
TGCGCCAGCAGCCAAATCTCCCCCAGCTACGAGCAGTACTTC
>TRBJ2-7|TRBV9|TRBD1|.
CASSPRDREYEQYF
TGTGCCAGCAGCCCGCGGGACAGGGAGTACGAGCAGTACTTC
>TRBJ1-1|TRBV6-5|.|once
CLVGGARRTEAFF
TGTCTTGTCGGGGGGGCAAGGAGGACTGAAGCTTTCTTT
>TRBJ2-2|TRBV5-4|.|.
CASTLNGAPANTGELFF
TGTGCCAGCACCCTGAATGGGGCCCCCGCGAACACCGGGGAGCTGTTTTTT
>TRBJ2-1|TRBV28|TRBD1|.
CASSPLDRGNNEQFF
TGTGCCAGCAGTCCACTCGACAGGGGCAACAATGAGCAGTTCTTC
>TRBJ2-1|TRBV6-5|.|once
CASSILGRPDEQFF
TGTGCCAGCAGTATACTAGGCCGCCCAGATGAGCAGTTCTTC
>TRBJ2-7|TRBV5-1|.|.
CASSVSPGTYYEQYF
TGCGCCAGCAGCGTGTCGCCAGGGACATACTACGAGCAGTACTTC
>TRBJ1-1|TRBV19|.|.
CASSIDRGAVNTEAFF
TGTGCCAGTAGTATAGATCGGGGGGCAGTGAACACTGAAGCTTTCTTT
>TRBJ2-4|TRBV4-1|TRBD2|.
CASSPWGGNIQYF
TGCGCCAGCAGCCCGTGGGGGGGAAACATTCAGTACTTC
>TRBJ2-7|TRBV10-2|TRBD1|.
CASSEDRAHEQYF
TGCGCCAGCAGTGAGGACAGGGCCCACGAGCAGTACTTC
>TRBJ1-2|TRBV9|TRBD1|.
CASSEWTGQGPVSNYGYTF
TGTGCCAGCAGCGAATGGACCGGACAGGGGCCAGTATCTAACTATGGCTACACCTTC
>TRBJ2-5|TRBV9|TRBD1|.
CASSVVGGSRETQYF
TGTGCCAGCAGCGTAGTAGGGGGCTCTCGGGAGACCCAGTACTTC
>TRBJ1-4|TRBV27|.|.
CASSRGDFLNEKLFF
TGTGCCAGCAGTCGTGGGGACTTCTTAAATGAAAAACTGTTTTTT
>TRBJ2-3|TRBV9|.|.
CASSVEGRDTDTQYF
TGTGCCAGCAGCGTAGAGGGGCGGGACACAGATACGCAGTATTTT
>TRBJ2-5|TRBV9|.|.
CASSGDHGGPQETQYF
TGTGCCAGCAGCGGGGATCACGGGGGTCCCCAAGAGACCCAGTACTTC
>TRBJ2-1|TRBV9|TRBD2|.
CASSYSGSSYNEQFF
TGTGCCAGCAGCTATAGCGGGAGCTCCTACAATGAGCAGTTCTTC
>TRBJ2-7|TRBV15|.|.
CATSREGGRTYEQYF
TGTGCCACCAGCAGAGAGGGCGGGCGTACCTACGAGCAGTACTTC
>TRBJ2-7|TRBV6-6|.|.
CASSYSRGYEQYF
TGTGCCAGCAGTTACTCGCGGGGCTACGAGCAGTACTTC
>TRBJ2-1|TRBV7-9|TRBD2|.
CASSWGLARRFDNEQFF
TGTGCCAGCAGCTGGGGACTAGCCCGAAGGTTCGACAATGAGCAGTTCTTC
>TRBJ2-1|TRBV7-3|TRBD2|.
CASSLWERGLYDNEQFF
TGTGCCAGCAGCTTATGGGAGCGGGGCCTCTACGACAATGAGCAGTTCTTC
>TRBJ2-5|TRBV7-9|.|.
CASSLPRGAEDQETQYF
TGTGCCAGCAGCCTCCCGCGCGGAGCCGAGGACCAAGAGACCCAGTACTTC
>TRBJ1-1|TRBV19|.|.
CASRPGGWSNTEAFF
TGTGCCAGTAGGCCGGGGGGTTGGAGTAACACTGAAGCTTTCTTT
>TRBJ2-7|TRBV6-5|.|.
CASSPSLRAHEQYF
TGTGCCAGCAGTCCCTCCCTCCGGGCCCACGAGCAGTACTTC